These T cell receptor beta chains were read from a single sample in a study of cytomegalovirus exposure and HLA in healthy donors. Profiled with immunoSEQ multiplex PCR; TCRdb holds only in-frame clones, not every one. In the table there are 140,000 or so clones, approximately 68% of which are singletons. Input material: PBMCs. The receptors were gathered from a man in his 60s in good health and CMV-seronegative. The CDR3 runs from the conserved cysteine through the conserved F or W. D genes are given only for firm matches. Clone size, where shown, is once, few, many, or a class for clones that have expanded.

v_call: TRBV28
clone_size: few
j_call: TRBJ2-5
d_call: TRBD2
cdr3_aa: CASSLGRGTSGQETQYF
cdr3_nt: TGTGCCAGCAGCCTTGGCCGTGGGACTAGCGGTCAAGAGACCCAGTACTTC

v_call: TRBV18
clone_size: few
j_call: TRBJ2-2
d_call: -
cdr3_aa: CASSLQSLENTGELFF
cdr3_nt: TGTGCCAGCTCACTACAGTCTCTCGAGAACACCGGGGAGCTGTTTTTT

v_call: TRBV5-1
clone_size: -
j_call: TRBJ2-7
d_call: -
cdr3_aa: CASSLSQGSYEQYF
cdr3_nt: TGCGCCAGCAGCTTGTCACAGGGTTCCTACGAGCAGTACTTC

v_call: TRBV6-5
clone_size: -
j_call: TRBJ2-1
d_call: -
cdr3_aa: CASSYSSGLYNEQFF
cdr3_nt: TGTGCCAGCAGTTACTCTAGCGGCCTATACAATGAGCAGTTCTTC

v_call: TRBV9
clone_size: -
j_call: TRBJ2-1
d_call: -
cdr3_aa: CASSVASSHGEQFF
cdr3_nt: TGTGCCAGCAGCGTAGCGTCCTCCCACGGTGAGCAGTTCTTC

v_call: TRBV27
clone_size: -
j_call: TRBJ1-6
d_call: -
cdr3_aa: CASSSGNSPLHF
cdr3_nt: TGTGCCAGCAGTTCCGGGAATTCACCCCTCCACTTT

v_call: TRBV9
clone_size: -
j_call: TRBJ2-7
d_call: TRBD1
cdr3_aa: CASSVVGTGEREQYF
cdr3_nt: TGTGCCAGCAGCGTAGTGGGGACAGGGGAGCGCGAGCAGTACTTC

v_call: TRBV25-1
clone_size: -
j_call: TRBJ2-3
d_call: TRBD1
cdr3_aa: CASSAAGGGTDTQYF
cdr3_nt: TGTGCCAGCAGTGCGGCAGGGGGAGGCACAGATACGCAGTATTTT

v_call: TRBV5-4
clone_size: -
j_call: TRBJ1-1
d_call: TRBD1
cdr3_aa: CASRTGLGPEAFF
cdr3_nt: TGTGCCAGCAGGACAGGGCTGGGCCCTGAAGCTTTCTTT

v_call: TRBV30
clone_size: -
j_call: TRBJ1-2
d_call: TRBD1
cdr3_aa: CAWPHPGRGDYGYTF
cdr3_nt: TGTGCCTGGCCCCACCCCGGCAGGGGGGATTATGGCTACACCTTC

v_call: TRBV7-6
clone_size: -
j_call: TRBJ2-5
d_call: -
cdr3_aa: CASSNLRKVETQYF
cdr3_nt: TGTGCCAGCAGCAACCTTAGAAAAGTAGAGACCCAGTACTTC

v_call: TRBV4-1
clone_size: -
j_call: TRBJ2-7
d_call: -
cdr3_aa: CASSQEGRSYEQYF
cdr3_nt: TGCGCCAGCAGCCAAGAGGGGCGTTCCTACGAGCAGTACTTC

v_call: TRBV19
clone_size: few
j_call: TRBJ2-7
d_call: TRBD1
cdr3_aa: CASKPGQLSYEQYF
cdr3_nt: TGTGCCAGTAAACCGGGACAGTTGTCCTACGAGCAGTACTTC

v_call: TRBV6-1
clone_size: -
j_call: TRBJ2-1
d_call: -
cdr3_aa: CATVGGRNEQFF
cdr3_nt: TGTGCCACCGTTGGAGGACGTAATGAGCAGTTCTTC

v_call: TRBV7-6
clone_size: -
j_call: TRBJ2-7
d_call: TRBD2
cdr3_aa: CASSRMITGGYSEEQYF
cdr3_nt: TGTGCCAGCAGCCGCATGATAACGGGAGGGTACTCGGAGGAGCAGTACTTC

v_call: TRBV28
clone_size: -
j_call: TRBJ1-3
d_call: -
cdr3_aa: CASSFISTRNTIYF
cdr3_nt: TGTGCCAGCAGTTTTATCAGTACACGAAACACCATATATTTT

v_call: TRBV14
clone_size: once
j_call: TRBJ2-7
d_call: TRBD2
cdr3_aa: CAWRQAPGTSGSRPNEQYF
cdr3_nt: TGTGCCTGGCGCCAAGCCCCCGGGACTAGCGGGAGTCGGCCCAACGAGCAGTACTTC

v_call: TRBV18
clone_size: -
j_call: TRBJ2-1
d_call: -
cdr3_aa: CASSPPLTGNEQFF
cdr3_nt: TGTGCCAGCTCACCACCGCTAACAGGGAATGAGCAGTTCTTC

v_call: TRBV28
clone_size: -
j_call: TRBJ1-5
d_call: -
cdr3_aa: CASNVPTGSESNQPQHF
cdr3_nt: TGTGCCAGCAATGTCCCGACGGGGTCTGAGAGCAATCAGCCCCAGCATTTT

v_call: TRBV11-3
clone_size: few
j_call: TRBJ2-1
d_call: -
cdr3_aa: CASSLGGTVHEQFF
cdr3_nt: TGTGCCAGCAGCTTAGGCGGGACAGTACATGAGCAGTTCTTC